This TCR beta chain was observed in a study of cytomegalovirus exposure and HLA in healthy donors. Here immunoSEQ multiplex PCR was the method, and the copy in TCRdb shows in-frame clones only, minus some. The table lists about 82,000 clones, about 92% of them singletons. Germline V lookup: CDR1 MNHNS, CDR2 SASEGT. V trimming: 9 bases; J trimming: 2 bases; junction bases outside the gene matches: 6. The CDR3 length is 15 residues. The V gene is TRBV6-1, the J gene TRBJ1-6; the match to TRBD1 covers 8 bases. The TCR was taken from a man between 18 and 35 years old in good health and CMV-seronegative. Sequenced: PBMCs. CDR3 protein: CASQTGDTYNSPLHF. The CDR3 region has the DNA TGTGCCAGTCAGACAGGGGATACCTATAATTCACCCCTCCACTTT.